The TCR beta chain under discussion was sequenced for a study of glioma-infiltrating T cells after dendritic cell vaccination. Study-wide findings and caveats: Higher pretreatment TIL content predicted longer progression-free time and survival.

Germline lookup yields CDR1 SEHNR and CDR2 FQNEAQ (reference sequence). J gave up 5 bases and V 1 base, and 2 bases lay outside the gene matches. The length of the CDR3 is 14 residues. TCRdb's copy holds only in-frame clones and misses some; the assay was immunoSEQ multiplex PCR. The sample contains tens of thousands of clones, 70% to 90% of which appear only once. About this clone: Its antigen remains unidentified.

The specimen comprised blood, sampled before dendritic cell vaccination. The V call is TRBV7-9, the J call TRBJ1-5; TRBD1 agrees at 7 bases. The receptor was isolated from a human donor with glioblastoma. CDR3 DNA: TGTGCCAGCAGCTTAGACAGGGGCCATCAGCCCCAGCATTTT. Encoded protein: CASSLDRGHQPQHF. Full variable domain (outside the CDR3, taken from reference TRBV7-9 and TRBJ1-5): DTGVSQNPRHKITKRGQNVTFRCDPISEHNRLYWYRQTLGQGPEFLTYFQNEAQLEKSRLLSDRFSAERPKGSFSTLEIQRTEQGDSAMYLCASSLDRGHQPQHFGDGTRLSIL.